This passage covers 23 T cell receptor beta chains from one sample sequenced in a study of somatic mutations in cytotoxic T cells in rheumatoid arthritis. Using immunoSEQ multiplex PCR, the repertoire was profiled, and TCRdb retains in-frame clones only, with some absent. Of 18,000 or so clones listed, 73% were seen once; the top ten hold roughly 23%. Sequencing was performed on CD8+ T cells sorted from blood. These receptors came from a woman aged 55-69 years in good health.

The chain links TRBV27 to TRBJ1-6, with D maybe TRBD1 (6 bases). Germline CDR1 reads MNHEY; CDR2 reads SMNVEV (reference sequence). Between the trimmed V and J ends, which lost 0 bases and 2 bases, there was a span of 11 bases. The CDR3 is 17 residues long. The CDR3 DNA reads as TGTGCCAGCAGTTTATCGGGGGGCACAACCTATAATTCACCCCTCCACTTT. The encoded protein is CASSLSGGTTYNSPLHF.

This clone turned up a few times. V and J are TRBV2 and TRBJ1-2; no clear D. There are 15 residues in the CDR3. The germline V gene has CDR1 SNHLY and CDR2 FYNNEI. Trimming pared 3 bases from V and 6 bases from J, leaving 17 bases between. The chain's CDR3 is CASSDRSGVIDGYTF. In nucleotides, the CDR3 is TGTGCCAGCAGTGACAGAAGTGGGGTGATCGATGGCTACACCTTC.

The count of this clone is one. V is TRBV20-1 and J is TRBJ1-5; D perhaps matches TRBD1 (5 bases). V was cut by 6 bases and J by 9 bases, with 6 bases left in between. This CDR3 comprises 9 residues. The germline gives CDR1 DFQATT, CDR2 SNEGSKA (reference sequence). CDR3 amino acids: CSAGGPQHF. CDR3 sequence (DNA): TGCAGTGCCGGGGGGCCCCAGCATTTT.

This chain connects TRBV2 to TRBJ1-2, with 9 bases that match TRBD1. Per the germline V gene, CDR1 is SNHLY and CDR2 is FYNNEI. V gave up 6 bases and J gave up 3 bases; unmatched junction bases: 8. CDR3 length: 15 residues. Here the CDR3 reads CASRGTGILDYGYTF. The CDR3 nucleotides read TGTGCCAGCAGAGGGACAGGGATCCTTGACTATGGCTACACCTTC.

This clone was counted only a few times. The chain has TRBV4-1 and TRBJ1-1; TRBD1 matches at 7 bases. This CDR3 is built from 14 residues. With V trimmed by 1 base and J by 4 bases, 3 bases remained unmatched. Looked up from germline, CDR1 is MGHRA and CDR2 is YSYEKL. The CDR3 nucleotides read TGCGCCAGCAGCCAAGGGGACAGAGCCACTGAAGCTTTCTTT. Translating it yields CASSQGDRATEAFF.

The chain couples TRBV5-1 to TRBJ1-1; tentatively, D is TRBD1 (5 bases). Germline lookup yields CDR1 SGHRS and CDR2 YFSETQ. This CDR3 has 13 amino acids. V was pared by 3 bases and J by 4 bases, with 10 bases between. The CDR3 DNA reads TGCGCCAGCAGCTGGGGGACCGGCACTGAAGCTTTCTTT. Its protein product is CASSWGTGTEAFF.

V and J are TRBV5-8 and TRBJ1-6; no clear D gene. V gave up 5 bases and J gave up 0 bases, with 6 bases separating them. This CDR3 is 14 amino acids long. Germline CDR1 is SGHTS and CDR2 is YDEGEE. CDR3 region: CASREISYNSPLHF. DNA for the CDR3: TGTGCCAGCAGGGAAATCTCCTATAATTCACCCCTCCACTTT.

This clone was counted a few times. The J gene is TRBJ2-7, the V gene TRBV7-9; D uncertain. Trimming took 3 bases from V and 2 from J, leaving 8 bases between them. CDR3 length equals 13 residues. Per the germline V gene, CDR1 is SEHNR and CDR2 is FQNEAQ (reference sequence). The CDR3 coding sequence is TGTGCCAGCAGCTTCCGGACCACCTACGAGCAGTACTTC. This encodes CASSFRTTYEQYF.

This chain links TRBV27 with TRBJ2-3; D may correspond to TRBD1 or TRBD2 (5 bases each). Germline values: CDR1 MNHEY, CDR2 SMNVEV (reference sequence). CDR3 length: 16 amino acids. V lost 0 bases and J lost 1, with 11 bases in between. The CDR3 protein is CASSLSPGPGTDTQYF. In nucleotides, the CDR3 is TGTGCCAGCAGTTTATCCCCGGGACCGGGCACAGATACGCAGTATTTT.

Relative to its sample, this clone is medium-sized (0.01 to 0.1%). This sequence joins TRBV7-9 and TRBJ1-1; a weak D match, TRBD1 (5 bases). The CDR3 is 14 residues long. Trimming shortened V by 1 base and J by 5 bases, and 11 bases separated the two germline ends. Germline CDR1 and CDR2: SEHNR and FQNEAQ (reference sequence). The chain's CDR3 is CASSLEGRRTEAFF. The CDR3 DNA is TGTGCCAGCAGCTTAGAGGGGAGAAGAACTGAAGCTTTCTTT.

V gene TRBV6-1 combines with J gene TRBJ2-2; no clear D gene. CDR1 is MNHNS, CDR2 SASEGT, per germline. V lost 7 bases, J lost 2 bases, and 8 bases lay in between. This CDR3 spans 13 amino acids. The CDR3: CASIRENTGELFF. The CDR3 nucleotides are TGTGCCAGCATCCGAGAAAACACCGGGGAGCTGTTTTTT.

The chain links TRBV27 to TRBJ1-1; maybe TRBD1 (5 bases). The CDR3 runs to 15 residues. Trimming pared 0 bases from V and 4 bases from J, leaving 12 bases between. Germline CDR1 is MNHEY and CDR2 is SMNVEV (reference sequence). Here the CDR3 reads CASSLSNGGSTEAFF. The CDR3 bases are TGTGCCAGCAGTTTATCTAATGGGGGGAGCACTGAAGCTTTCTTT.

The chain joins TRBV6-6 to TRBJ2-1; the D is unclear. V was shortened by 5 bases and J by 0 bases, with 2 bases between the two germline ends. The germline V gene encodes CDR1 MNHNY and CDR2 SVGAGI (reference sequence). The CDR3 sequence is 12 residues long. In DNA, the CDR3 is TGTGCCAGCAGTCCCTCCTACAATGAGCAGTTCTTC. Translated, it gives CASSPSYNEQFF.

V and J are TRBV9 and TRBJ2-5; TRBD2 might be the D (5 bases). CDR1 is SGDLS, CDR2 YYNGEE, per germline. The CDR3 is 15 residues long. Trimming took off 3 bases at V and 2 bases at J, with 14 bases between the two ends. CDR3 sequence (DNA): TGTGCCAGCAGCGCAGGAAAAGCGGCTCAAGAGACCCAGTACTTC. This sequence encodes CASSAGKAAQETQYF. The full variable domain, rest sourced from reference TRBV9 and TRBJ2-5, is DSGVTQTPKHLITATGQRVTLRCSPRSGDLSVYWYQQSLDQGLQFLIQYYNGEERAKGNILERFSAQQFPDLHSELNLSSLELGDSALYFCASSAGKAAQETQYFGPGTRLLVL.

The chain couples TRBV6-6 to TRBJ1-1, with a possible D match to TRBD1 (5 bases). Germline V gene sequence: CDR1 MNHNY, CDR2 SVGAGI (reference sequence). The CDR3 length is 14 residues. Between the trimmed V and J ends, which lost 4 bases and 1 base, there was a span of 10 bases. The CDR3 reads CASSWATENTEAFF. DNA for the CDR3: TGTGCCAGCAGTTGGGCGACAGAGAACACTGAAGCTTTCTTT.

V usage is TRBV20-1 and J usage is TRBJ2-1, with D unresolved. This CDR3 is built from 11 residues. From germline, CDR1 is DFQATT and CDR2 SNEGSKA (reference sequence). Between the trimmed V and J ends, which lost 3 bases and 5 bases, there was a span of 5 bases. CDR3 sequence: CSASPDNEQFF. CDR3 nucleotides: TGCAGTGCTAGCCCCGACAATGAGCAGTTCTTC.

This chain links TRBV4-2 with TRBJ2-5; D is uncertain. Germline CDR1 LGHNA, CDR2 YNFKEQ. The V end was cut by 0 bases, the J end by 4 bases, with 6 bases between. This CDR3 has 13 residues. CDR3 region: CASSQEKGETQYF. The CDR3 region has the DNA TGTGCCAGCAGCCAAGAGAAGGGAGAGACCCAGTACTTC.

The rearrangement uses TRBV25-1 and TRBJ1-1; weak D call: TRBD1 (6 bases). V shed 7 bases and J shed 4 bases, with 13 bases lying between them. From germline, CDR1 is MGHDK and CDR2 SYGVNS. The CDR3 spans 13 residues. In DNA, the CDR3 is TGTGCCAGCACTCCGGGGGGCGGCACTGAAGCTTTCTTT. It is translated as CASTPGGGTEAFF.

The chain has TRBV5-4 and TRBJ1-1, with unresolved D. V was shortened by 6 bases and J by 0 bases, with 12 bases between the two germline ends. Germline V gene lookup returns CDR1 SGHNT and CDR2 YYREEE (reference sequence). This CDR3 is built from 14 residues. CDR3 in DNA: TGTGCCAGCAACCACCCGGAGATGAACACTGAAGCTTTCTTT. Translated: CASNHPEMNTEAFF.

The chain has TRBV7-8 and TRBJ2-7, with D perhaps assigned TRBD1 or TRBD2 (6 bases each). V gave up 2 bases and J gave up 6 bases, with 14 bases separating them. This CDR3 contains 14 residues. Germline assignment: CDR1 SGHVS and CDR2 FQNEAQ. CDR3 nucleotides: TGTGCCAGCAGCTTATTTCCCGGGGGCCGCGAGCAGTACTTC. This sequence encodes CASSLFPGGREQYF.

This clone was counted a few times. The chain joins TRBV27 to TRBJ2-7; 7 nucleotides match TRBD1. CDR1 MNHEY and CDR2 SMNVEV come from the germline V gene (reference sequence). The CDR3 totals 14 residues. V lost 4 bases and J lost 6; bases outside the gene matches: 9. CDR3 DNA sequence: TGTGCCAGCAGTTCAACAGGGGATTGGAGCGAGCAGTACTTC. As protein: CASSSTGDWSEQYF.

The gene calls are TRBV6-1 and TRBJ1-1, with D possibly TRBD1 on 5 matching bases. Between the trimmed V and J ends, which lost 6 bases and 10 bases, there was a span of 18 bases. Looked up from germline, CDR1 is MNHNS and CDR2 is SASEGT. The CDR3 runs to 13 residues. This CDR3 reads CASSDGFRDGAFF. The CDR3 DNA follows: TGTGCCAGCAGCGACGGATTCAGGGATGGAGCTTTCTTT.

CDR3 sequence: CASSLDPASANYGYTF. The CDR3 DNA sequence: TGTGCCAGCAGCTTAGACCCAGCCTCCGCTAACTATGGCTACACCTTC. The V and J genes are TRBV7-9 and TRBJ1-2; D is undetermined. CDR1 and CDR2 from the germline V gene are SEHNR and FQNEAQ (reference sequence). Trimming took 1 base from V and 0 from J, leaving 12 bases between them. This CDR3 is 16 amino acids long. The full variable domain, its missing parts supplied by reference TRBV7-9 and TRBJ1-2, is DTGVSQNPRHKITKRGQNVTFRCDPISEHNRLYWYRQTLGQGPEFLTYFQNEAQLEKSRLLSDRFSAERPKGSFSTLEIQRTEQGDSAMYLCASSLDPASANYGYTFGSGTRLTVV.